One sample yielded the 8 T cell receptor beta chains listed below, sequenced in a study of shared clonotypes between healthy human individuals. Profiled with immunoSEQ multiplex PCR; TCRdb holds only in-frame clones, not every one. This table has 500,000 to 550,000 clones, about 96% appearing once. Sequencing was performed on naive CD4+ T cells sorted from blood. Sample subset: CD45RA+ positively selected. Receptors were obtained from a woman between 25 and 40 years old in good health.

The V and J genes are TRBV7-8 and TRBJ2-7; 11 nucleotides line up with TRBD2. V shed 2 bases, J shed 1 base, and the junction held 13 bases outside the gene matches. Germline V gene sequence: CDR1 SGHVS, CDR2 FQNEAQ. The CDR3 spans 19 residues. The CDR3, as DNA: TGTGCCAGCAGCTTACCGAGGACTAGCGGGCGCTCTTCTTCCTACGAGCAGTACTTC. It yields the protein CASSLPRTSGRSSSYEQYF.

V gene TRBV28 combines with J gene TRBJ1-6; D is perhaps TRBD1 (5 bases). V gave up 7 bases and J gave up 1 base, with 17 bases separating them. CDR3 length: 17 amino acids. CDR1 MDHEN and CDR2 SYDVKM come from the germline V gene. CDR3 sequence (DNA): TGTGCCAGCACATCGGGAGGGGCAATGTCCTATAATTCACCCCTCCACTTT. Translation: CASTSGGAMSYNSPLHF.

The rearrangement uses TRBV2 and TRBJ2-5, with D hard to call. The CDR3 length is 14 residues. Germline V gene data show CDR1 as SNHLY and CDR2 as FYNNEI. Trimming removed 1 base from V and 2 bases from J, with 8 bases in between. CDR3 DNA sequence: TGTGCCAGCAGTGAAGACAGCATTCAAGAGACCCAGTACTTC. The encoded protein is CASSEDSIQETQYF.

The chain joins TRBV25-1 to TRBJ1-4; possible D gene TRBD1, 5 bases. The CDR3 has 14 amino acids. The ends were cut back, 5 bases at V and 8 bases at J, with 15 bases in the middle. The V gene's germline CDR1 is MGHDK and CDR2 SYGVNS. This chain's CDR3 is CASSSWQGPEKLFF. The CDR3 DNA is TGTGCCAGCAGTTCGTGGCAGGGCCCCGAAAAACTGTTTTTT.

This clone has just one count. The CDR3 DNA reads TGTGCCAGCAGCAGGGGTGGCGGCAATCAGCCCCAGCATTTT. Translating it yields CASSRGGGNQPQHF. V usage is TRBV2 and J usage is TRBJ1-5, with D maybe TRBD1 (6 bases). V was trimmed by 6 bases and J by 2 bases, leaving 11 bases between them. Per the germline V gene, CDR1 is SNHLY and CDR2 is FYNNEI. The CDR3 consists of 14 residues.

The chain uses TRBV5-4 and TRBJ2-3, with D possibly TRBD2 on 5 matching bases. Trimming left V 2 bases short and J 6 bases short, with 22 bases between. The CDR3 sequence is 17 residues long. CDR1 is SGHNT and CDR2 is YYREEE in the germline V gene (reference sequence). In DNA form, the CDR3 reads TGTGCCAGCAGCTTCGGTGGACCCGGGAAGGTGTGGGATACGCAGTATTTT. Its protein is CASSFGGPGKVWDTQYF.

The chain employs TRBV10-3 and TRBJ2-7; D is perhaps TRBD1 or TRBD2 (5 bases each). CDR3 length: 14 amino acids. The germline gives CDR1 ENHRY, CDR2 SYGVKD. The V gene lost 5 bases and the J gene lost 4 bases, with 15 bases spanning the gap. DNA for the CDR3: TGTGCCATCAGTCCTCAGCAGGGAGAGTACGAGCAGTACTTC. It encodes CAISPQQGEYEQYF.

This chain joins TRBV5-4 and TRBJ2-7; no definite D call. The germline V and J ends were trimmed by 4 bases and 2 bases, with 19 bases remaining between them. Germline values: CDR1 SGHNT, CDR2 YYREEE (reference sequence). CDR3 size: 16 residues. The CDR3 is CASSDLLKGRPYEQYF. CDR3 nucleotides: TGTGCCAGCAGCGATCTTTTAAAGGGTAGGCCCTACGAGCAGTACTTC.